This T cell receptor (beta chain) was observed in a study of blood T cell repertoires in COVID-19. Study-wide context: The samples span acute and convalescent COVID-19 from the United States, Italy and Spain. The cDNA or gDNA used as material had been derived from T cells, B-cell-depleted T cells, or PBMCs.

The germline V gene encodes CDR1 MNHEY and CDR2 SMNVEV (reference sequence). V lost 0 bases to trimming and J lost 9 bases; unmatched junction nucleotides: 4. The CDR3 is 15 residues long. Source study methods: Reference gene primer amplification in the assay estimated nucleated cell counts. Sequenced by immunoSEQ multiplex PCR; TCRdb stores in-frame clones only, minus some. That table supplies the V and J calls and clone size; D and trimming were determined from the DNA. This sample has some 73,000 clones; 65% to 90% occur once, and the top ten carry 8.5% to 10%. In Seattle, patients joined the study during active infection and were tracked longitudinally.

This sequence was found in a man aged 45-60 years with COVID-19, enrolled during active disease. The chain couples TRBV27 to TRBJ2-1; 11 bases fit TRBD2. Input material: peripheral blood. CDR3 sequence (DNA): TGTGCCAGCAGTTTATCTAGCGGGAGGGCGTCTGAGCAGTTCTTC. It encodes CASSLSSGRASEQFF.